These 13 T cell receptor beta chains were all obtained from the same sample, sequenced in a study of shared clonotypes between healthy human individuals. Only in-frame clones appear in the TCRdb table, and some are missing; sequencing was by immunoSEQ multiplex PCR. Seen here are fewer than 1.8 million clones, about 98.5% observed once, and the top ten hold approximately 0.4%. The sample comprised naive CD4+ T cells sorted from blood. The subset here: CD45RA+ positively selected. All receptors derive from a young man in good health.

This chain links TRBV18 with TRBJ2-1, with TRBD1 matching over 8 bases. The CDR3 loop spans 15 amino acids. The V and J ends lost 2 bases and 5 bases, in that order; junction bases with no gene match: 5. The V gene's germline CDR1 is KGHSH and CDR2 LQKENI. CDR3 loop: CASSPKGDRNNEQFF. DNA for the CDR3: TGTGCCAGCTCACCAAAAGGGGACAGGAACAATGAGCAGTTCTTC.

The chain joins TRBV19 to TRBJ2-1; D assignment may be TRBD1 or TRBD2 (5 bases each). Trimming removed 2 bases from V and 4 bases from J, with 18 bases in between. Germline loops: CDR1 LNHDA, CDR2 SQIVND (reference sequence). The CDR3 extends over 17 amino acids. The CDR3 DNA reads TGTGCCAGTAGTATACGGGGCAGATCAAATTTTTACAATGAGCAGTTCTTC. Encoded protein: CASSIRGRSNFYNEQFF. Combining the CDR3 with reference TRBV19 and TRBJ2-1 gives the whole variable domain DGGITQSPKYLFRKEGQNVTLSCEQNLNHDAMYWYRQDPGQGLRLIYYSQIVNDFQKGDIAEGYSVSREKKESFPLTVTSAQKNPTAFYLCASSIRGRSNFYNEQFFGPGTRLTVL.

The rearrangement uses TRBV10-3 and TRBJ2-3; no firm D call. The germline V gene encodes CDR1 ENHRY and CDR2 SYGVKD. V dropped 0 bases and J dropped 4 bases, with 8 bases sitting between them. The CDR3 extends over 14 amino acids. The DNA for the CDR3 is TGTGCCATCAGTGAGTCTGACTCCCCAGATACGCAGTATTTT. It specifies CAISESDSPDTQYF.

The chain recombines TRBV7-9 with TRBJ2-1; 8 positions agree with TRBD2. Trimming cost V 4 bases and J 5 bases; bases outside gene matches: 4. Per the germline V gene, CDR1 is SEHNR and CDR2 is FQNEAQ (reference sequence). The CDR3 is 14 residues long. The CDR3 protein is CASSSLAEDNEQFF. As DNA, the CDR3 is TGTGCCAGCAGCTCACTAGCGGAAGACAATGAGCAGTTCTTC.

A word on this clone: The same CDR3 can be traced to other DNA sequences in this sample. The chain recombines TRBV4-2 with TRBJ1-5; no firm D call. Germline V gives CDR1 LGHNA, CDR2 YNFKEQ. This CDR3 is built from 12 residues. Deletions cut 3 bases from V and 6 bases from J, with 6 bases between. CDR3 bases: TGTGCCAGCAGCCAGGAGGGTCAGCCCCAGCATTTT. Translated, it gives CASSQEGQPQHF.

The V and J genes are TRBV2 and TRBJ2-1; 8 bases agree with TRBD2. The CDR3 consists of 14 residues. From germline, CDR1 is SNHLY and CDR2 FYNNEI. Trimming cost V 8 bases and J 4 bases; bases outside gene matches: 7. CDR3: CASGILAAYNEQFF. The CDR3 DNA reads as TGTGCCAGCGGGATACTAGCGGCTTACAATGAGCAGTTCTTC. The whole variable domain, remainder taken from reference TRBV2 and TRBJ2-1, is EPEVTQTPSHQVTQMGQEVILRCVPISNHLYFYWYRQILGQKVEFLVSFYNNEISEKSEIFDDQFSVERPDGSNFTLKIRSTKLEDSAMYFCASGILAAYNEQFFGPGTRLTVL.

The chain carries TRBV5-1 and TRBJ2-7, with D tentatively TRBD1 (5 bases). Germline V gene lookup returns CDR1 SGHRS and CDR2 YFSETQ. There are 13 residues in the CDR3. The V end lost 4 bases, the J end lost 5 bases, and 13 bases lay between the germline ends. Here the CDR3 reads CASSTTGVHEQYF. The CDR3 nucleotides read TGCGCCAGCAGCACCACAGGAGTCCACGAGCAGTACTTC.

Comment on this clone: The same CDR3 is also encoded by other DNA sequences in this sample. The chain combines TRBV5-1 with TRBJ2-5; D possibly corresponds to TRBD2 (6 bases). The CDR3 has 11 residues. V shed 7 bases and J shed 5 bases, with 9 bases lying between them. Germline V CDR1 and CDR2: SGHRS, YFSETQ. CDR3 DNA: TGCGCCAGCGGAGGGCAGGAGACCCAGTACTTC. Protein: CASGGQETQYF.

In the case of this clone: Other DNA sequences from this sample encode an identical CDR3 as well. The chain carries TRBV27 and TRBJ2-6, with D unresolved. The CDR3 consists of 14 residues. V shed 1 base and J shed 4 bases, with 5 bases lying between them. Germline V gives CDR1 MNHEY, CDR2 SMNVEV (reference sequence). In nucleotides, the CDR3 is TGTGCCAGCAGTTTATTCCCGGGGGCCAACGTCCTGACTTTC. This translates into CASSLFPGANVLTF.

This sequence joins TRBV10-2 and TRBJ2-2; 7 bases are shared with TRBD2. With V trimmed by 6 bases and J by 4 bases, 11 bases remained unmatched. The CDR3 consists of 16 residues. CDR1 and CDR2 from the germline V gene are WSHSY and SAAADI. CDR3 region: CASSGRGVPGTGELFF. The DNA of the CDR3 is TGCGCCAGCAGCGGACGGGGGGTCCCGGGCACCGGGGAGCTGTTTTTT.

The chain links TRBV19 to TRBJ2-7; 7 bases are shared with TRBD2. Germline CDR1 reads LNHDA; CDR2 reads SQIVND (reference sequence). The ends lost 7 bases at V and 5 bases at J; junction bases unmatched: 8. The CDR3 consists of 13 residues. The DNA of the CDR3 is TGTGCCAGTATTGGACTAGGCGTTCACGAGCAGTACTTC. Translation gives CASIGLGVHEQYF.

This chain connects TRBV6-1 to TRBJ2-7; D may match TRBD1 or TRBD2 (6 bases each). V lost 7 bases and J lost 0, with 13 bases in between. The germline V gene encodes CDR1 MNHNS and CDR2 SASEGT. This CDR3 contains 14 residues. CDR3 loop: CASTSRGGSYEQYF. The CDR3 DNA reads TGTGCCAGCACATCCAGGGGAGGCTCCTACGAGCAGTACTTC.

The chain combines TRBV28 with TRBJ2-1, with 7 bases fitting TRBD2. The CDR3 consists of 11 residues. Trimming took 11 bases from V and 10 from J; bases not matched to a gene: 8. CDR1 is MDHEN, CDR2 SYDVKM, per germline. CDR3 DNA: TGTGCCCTGGGCGGGAGTCGGGAGCAGTTCTTC. It yields the protein CALGGSREQFF. The entire variable domain, with the rest obtained from reference TRBV28 and TRBJ2-1, is as follows: DVKVTQSSRYLVKRTGEKVFLECVQDMDHENMFWYRQDPGLGLRLIYFSYDVKMKEKGDIPEGYSVSREKKERFSLILESASTNQTSMYLCALGGSREQFFGPGTRLTVL.